One and the same sample provided the 19 T cell receptor beta chains below, sequenced in a study of blood T cell repertoires in COVID-19. Sequenced by immunoSEQ multiplex PCR; TCRdb stores in-frame clones only, minus some. The table has 65,000 to 75,000 clones, approximately 80% seen once; the top ten hold roughly 12%. The sample taken for sequencing was peripheral blood. Receptors were obtained from a human donor in a cohort sampled during active COVID-19.

The chain's CDR3 is CASSPQGSLAGQSEQYF. Written as DNA, the CDR3 is TGTGCCAGCTCACCACAGGGGTCCCTAGCGGGGCAATCCGAGCAGTACTTC. This chain links TRBV18 with TRBJ2-7, with 9 nucleotides matching TRBD2. Germline V CDR1 and CDR2: KGHSH, LQKENI. This CDR3 has 17 residues. Germline trimming cut 1 base from V and 6 bases from J; bases unmatched to any gene: 13.

V and J are TRBV7-9 and TRBJ1-1; D possibly corresponds to TRBD1 (5 bases). Germline CDR1 and CDR2: SEHNR and FQNEAQ (reference sequence). This CDR3 contains 15 residues. V lost 5 bases, J lost 0 bases, and 13 bases lay in between. The CDR3 nucleotides read TGTGCCAGCAGCCTAGGAGACAGATTGAACACTGAAGCTTTCTTT. The encoded protein is CASSLGDRLNTEAFF.

For the CDR3, the DNA is TGTGCCAGCAGCTCCAGGGGGCAGGGGCAGTTCTTC. This encodes CASSSRGQGQFF. V usage is TRBV7-9 and J usage is TRBJ2-1; 8 nucleotides align to TRBD1. V lost 4 bases, J lost 12 bases, and 5 bases stayed unmatched. The CDR3 loop spans 12 amino acids. Germline values: CDR1 SEHNR, CDR2 FQNEAQ (reference sequence).

The chain is built from TRBV20-1 and TRBJ2-5; unclear D gene. V was clipped by 5 bases and J by 3 bases, with 7 bases between them. Germline assignment: CDR1 DFQATT and CDR2 SNEGSKA (reference sequence). This CDR3 region has 11 residues. CDR3 protein: CSASQKETQYF. CDR3 nucleotide sequence: TGCAGTGCTTCCCAGAAAGAGACCCAGTACTTC.

The CDR3 here is CASRASGFTYTQYF. CDR3 DNA: TGTGCCAGCAGGGCTAGCGGGTTTACCTATACGCAGTATTTT. The gene calls are TRBV6-5 and TRBJ2-3; TRBD2 matches 8 bases. The V and J ends lost 6 bases and 7 bases, in that order; junction bases with no gene match: 9. CDR3 length: 14 amino acids. CDR1 MNHEY and CDR2 SVGAGI come from the germline V gene.

The rearrangement links TRBV5-1 to TRBJ2-5; tentatively, D is TRBD1 (6 bases). This CDR3 is built from 14 residues. V was clipped by 3 bases and J by 7 bases, with 16 bases between them. Looked up from germline, CDR1 is SGHRS and CDR2 is YFSETQ. Written as DNA, the CDR3 is TGCGCCAGCAGCTCGACAGCAGGGGCTGGGACCCAGTACTTC. Amino acids: CASSSTAGAGTQYF.

This chain joins TRBV24-1 and TRBJ2-2; weak D call: TRBD2 (5 bases). This CDR3 contains 16 residues. Trimming left V 0 bases short and J 3 bases short, with 10 bases between. Germline CDR1 reads KGHDR; CDR2 reads SFDVKD. The CDR3 reads CATSDLSPGDTGELFF. In DNA form, the CDR3 reads TGTGCCACCAGTGATTTGTCCCCCGGGGACACCGGGGAGCTGTTTTTT.

DNA of the CDR3: TGTGCCAGTAGTCCAGGGTTAGATCACTATGGCTACACCTTC. Translation gives CASSPGLDHYGYTF. V is TRBV19 and J is TRBJ1-2; TRBD1 might be the D (5 bases). Germline CDR1 is LNHDA and CDR2 is SQIVND (reference sequence). This CDR3 spans 14 amino acids. Trimming stripped 5 bases from V and 3 bases from J, with 13 bases between.

The chain is built from TRBV29-1 and TRBJ2-3, with TRBD2 identical over 8 bases. This CDR3 contains 15 residues. In germline, CDR1 is SQVTM, CDR2 ANQGSEA. V lost 4 bases to trimming and J lost 0 bases; unmatched junction nucleotides: 6. The CDR3 DNA reads TGCAGCGTTGGAGTAGCGGGGACTAGCACAGATACGCAGTATTTT. It specifies CSVGVAGTSTDTQYF.

The rearrangement uses TRBV7-2 and TRBJ2-1, with a possible D match to TRBD1 (7 bases). V lost 5 bases and J lost 4, with 12 bases in between. The CDR3 totals 14 residues. Germline-derived CDR1 and CDR2 are SGHTA and FQGNSA. CDR3 nucleotide sequence: TGTGCCAGCAGCGGAGGGGGCCGATACAATGAGCAGTTCTTC. Residues: CASSGGGRYNEQFF. The full variable domain, in which reference TRBV7-2 and TRBJ2-1 provide the parts outside the CDR3, is GAGVSQSPSNKVTEKGKDVELRCDPISGHTALYWYRQSLGQGLEFLIYFQGNSAPDKSGLPSDRFSAERTGGSVSTLTIQRTQQEDSAVYLCASSGGGRYNEQFFGPGTRLTVL.

Here the CDR3 reads CASSEAYYGYTF. DNA for the CDR3: TGTGCCAGCAGTGAGGCCTACTATGGCTACACCTTC. The V and J genes are TRBV6-1 and TRBJ1-2; D not certain. The CDR3 length is 12 residues. With 3 bases removed from V and 3 bases from J, the gap between germline ends came to 5 bases. Per germline, CDR1 MNHNS and CDR2 SASEGT.

V usage is TRBV6-2 or TRBV6-3 and J usage is TRBJ1-5; D is perhaps TRBD1 (6 bases). V was trimmed by 4 bases and J by 4 bases, leaving 14 bases between them. This CDR3 is 15 amino acids long. Germline values: CDR1 MNHEY, CDR2 SVGEGT. The CDR3 DNA reads as TGTGCCAGCAGTTCATACAGGGACCCGAATCAGCCCCAGCATTTT. Translation gives CASSSYRDPNQPQHF.

The V and J genes are TRBV5-1 and TRBJ2-7, with D perhaps TRBD1 (6 bases). V was trimmed by 0 bases and J by 3 bases, leaving 10 bases between them. Per the germline V gene, CDR1 is SGHRS and CDR2 is YFSETQ. The length of the CDR3 is 14 residues. DNA for the CDR3: TGCGCCAGCAGCTTGGCCGGACAGAACTACGAGCAGTACTTC. The encoded protein is CASSLAGQNYEQYF. The whole variable domain, filled in from reference TRBV5-1 and TRBJ2-7, reads KAGVTQTPRYLIKTRGQQVTLSCSPISGHRSVSWYQQTPGQGLQFLFEYFSETQRNKGNFPGRFSGRQFSNSRSEMNVSTLELGDSALYLCASSLAGQNYEQYFGPGTRLTVT.

The chain uses TRBV19 and TRBJ1-1, with a tentative D call TRBD1 (5 bases). Germline-derived CDR1 and CDR2 are LNHDA and SQIVND (reference sequence). This CDR3 region has 13 residues. Trimming took off 7 bases at V and 1 base at J, with 10 bases between the two ends. The CDR3 DNA reads as TGTGCCAGTATCGGGGGGACGAACACTGAAGCTTTCTTT. It specifies CASIGGTNTEAFF. Drawing the rest from reference TRBV19 and TRBJ1-1, the complete variable domain is DGGITQSPKYLFRKEGQNVTLSCEQNLNHDAMYWYRQDPGQGLRLIYYSQIVNDFQKGDIAEGYSVSREKKESFPLTVTSAQKNPTAFYLCASIGGTNTEAFFGQGTRLTVV.

The CDR3 loop reads CASSRTAGSYEQYF. The CDR3 DNA reads TGTGCCAGCTCACGCACGGCGGGGTCCTACGAGCAGTACTTC. V and J are TRBV18 and TRBJ2-7; tentatively, D is TRBD2 (6 bases). Trimming removed 4 bases at V and 1 base at J, with 11 bases between. CDR1 is KGHSH and CDR2 is LQKENI in the germline V gene. This CDR3 spans 14 amino acids.

The J gene is TRBJ2-3, the V gene TRBV27; 7 bases line up with TRBD2. With 3 bases clipped from V and 1 base from J, the junction kept 10 bases outside the gene matches. The CDR3 has 17 amino acids. Germline CDR1 reads MNHEY; CDR2 reads SMNVEV (reference sequence). Here the CDR3 reads CASSFSTLAGGTDTQYF. Written as DNA, the CDR3 is TGTGCCAGCAGTTTTTCCACTCTGGCGGGGGGCACAGATACGCAGTATTTT.

This clone occurred once. V gene TRBV18 combines with J gene TRBJ1-1; TRBD1 matches at 11 bases. The length of the CDR3 is 14 residues. Germline V lookup: CDR1 KGHSH, CDR2 LQKENI. Trimming cost V 6 bases and J 4 bases; bases outside gene matches: 4. The CDR3 protein is CASSRTGGITEAFF. CDR3 bases: TGTGCCAGCTCGCGGACAGGGGGCATCACTGAAGCTTTCTTT.

This clone was recorded a few times. The chain joins TRBV7-8 to TRBJ2-5; possibly TRBD1 for D (6 bases). The CDR3 contains 16 residues. V was cut by 5 bases and J by 1 base, with 17 bases left in between. Germline CDR1 and CDR2: SGHVS and FQNEAQ. This chain's CDR3 is CASSLRTAGSQETQYF. CDR3 coding DNA: TGTGCCAGCAGCCTAAGGACAGCAGGATCCCAAGAGACCCAGTACTTC.

The rearrangement joins TRBV7-6 to TRBJ2-2; the match to TRBD2 covers 7 bases. Per the germline V gene, CDR1 is SGHVS and CDR2 is FNYEAQ. The CDR3 sequence is 19 residues long. J lost 1 base, V lost 2 bases, and 13 bases had no gene match. CDR3 sequence reads: CASSLTGKWLAENTGELFF. For the CDR3, the DNA is TGTGCCAGCAGCTTAACTGGGAAATGGCTAGCGGAGAACACCGGGGAGCTGTTTTTT.